These 8 T cell receptor beta chains were all obtained from the same sample, sequenced in a study of blood T cell repertoires in COVID-19. Sequencing was performed with immunoSEQ multiplex PCR; in TCRdb, only in-frame clones are kept and a portion is missing. The sample lists 100,000 to 150,000 clones, around two thirds occurring once. What was sequenced was peripheral blood. The receptors stem from a woman aged 70-85 years with acute or convalescent COVID-19.

The gene calls are TRBV5-4 and TRBJ1-1, with TRBD1 matching 9 bases. The germline V gene encodes CDR1 SGHNT and CDR2 YYREEE (reference sequence). The CDR3 is 17 amino acids. The junction had 11 bases not matched to a gene; V was cut back by 5 bases and J by 0 bases. The CDR3 reads CASRPLGTGSMNTEAFF. DNA for the CDR3: TGTGCCAGCAGACCTCTTGGGACAGGGTCCATGAACACTGAAGCTTTCTTT.

V and J are TRBV7-3 and TRBJ1-1, with D hard to call. Germline V lookup: CDR1 SGHTA, CDR2 FQGTGA. CDR3 length: 13 amino acids. The V gene lost 0 bases and the J gene lost 1 base, with 3 bases spanning the gap. DNA for the CDR3: TGTGCCAGCAGCTTAACCGGGAACACTGAAGCTTTCTTT. Its translation: CASSLTGNTEAFF.

V gene TRBV5-1 combines with J gene TRBJ2-7; 7 bases are shared with TRBD2. CDR1 and CDR2 (germline): SGHRS, YFSETQ. Trimming took 2 bases from V and 4 from J; bases not matched to a gene: 3. The CDR3 totals 13 residues. The CDR3 is CASSFQGGYEQYF. CDR3 nucleotide sequence: TGCGCCAGCAGCTTCCAGGGAGGGTACGAGCAGTACTTC.

As for this clone: One junction end disagrees with the germline gene, perhaps due to a read error. The rearrangement links TRBV6-2 or TRBV6-3 to TRBJ2-1; 7 nucleotides agree with TRBD2. Per germline, CDR1 MNHEY and CDR2 SVGEGT. The CDR3 is 14 amino acids. The CDR3 coding sequence is TGTGCCAGCAGTCAAGGACTAGTTGGTTTAGGTGAGATCTTC. Encoded protein: CASSQGLVGLGEIF.

This rearrangement joins TRBV5-6 to TRBJ1-1; D is uncertain. The V end was cut by 4 bases, the J end by 3 bases, with 10 bases between. The length of the CDR3 is 13 residues. CDR1 is SGHDT and CDR2 is YYEEEE in the germline V gene. CDR3 bases: TGTGCCAGCAGCCGATACACCTACACTGAAGCTTTCTTT. Its translation is CASSRYTYTEAFF.

This clone was recorded a few times. The chain combines TRBV6-5 with TRBJ1-1; TRBD1 agrees at 7 bases. The CDR3 runs to 13 residues. Germline CDR1 is MNHEY and CDR2 is SVGAGI. J lost 7 bases, V lost 6 bases, and 8 bases had no gene match. The CDR3 DNA is TGTGCCAGCAGACGCGGGACAGACAGTGAAGCTTTCTTT. Protein sequence: CASRRGTDSEAFF.

The chain links TRBV7-6 to TRBJ1-6; 11 nucleotides align to TRBD1. Trimming cost V 5 bases and J 10 bases; bases outside gene matches: 7. CDR1 is SGHVS, CDR2 FNYEAQ, per germline. The length of the CDR3 is 15 residues. The CDR3 sequence is CASSTGQGAWSPLHF. The CDR3 coding sequence is TGTGCCAGCAGCACCGGACAGGGGGCTTGGTCACCCCTCCACTTT.

This clone was counted at least ten times. The junction departs from germline at one end; a sequencing error may be responsible. This chain uses TRBV2 with TRBJ2-5; tentatively, D is TRBD1 (6 bases). Germline V CDR1 and CDR2: SNHLY, FYNNEI. The CDR3 spans 16 residues. The CDR3 nucleotides read TGTGCCAGCAGGGAAGCACAAGGGGGAGTCCAAGAGACCCAGTACTTC. It yields the protein CASREAQGGVQETQYF.